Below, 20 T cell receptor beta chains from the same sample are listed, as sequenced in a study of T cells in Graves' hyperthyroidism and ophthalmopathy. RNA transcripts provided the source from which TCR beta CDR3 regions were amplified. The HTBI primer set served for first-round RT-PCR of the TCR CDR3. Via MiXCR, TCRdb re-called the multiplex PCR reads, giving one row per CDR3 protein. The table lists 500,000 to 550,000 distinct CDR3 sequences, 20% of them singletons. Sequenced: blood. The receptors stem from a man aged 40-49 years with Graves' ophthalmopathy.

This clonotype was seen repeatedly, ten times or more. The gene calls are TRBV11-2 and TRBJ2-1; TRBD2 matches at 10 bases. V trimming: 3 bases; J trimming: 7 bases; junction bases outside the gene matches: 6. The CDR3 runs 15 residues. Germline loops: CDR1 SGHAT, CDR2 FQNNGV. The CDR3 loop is CASSFKRGGQNEQFF. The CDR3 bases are TGTGCCAGCAGCTTCAAGCGGGGGGGCCAGAATGAGCAGTTCTTC.

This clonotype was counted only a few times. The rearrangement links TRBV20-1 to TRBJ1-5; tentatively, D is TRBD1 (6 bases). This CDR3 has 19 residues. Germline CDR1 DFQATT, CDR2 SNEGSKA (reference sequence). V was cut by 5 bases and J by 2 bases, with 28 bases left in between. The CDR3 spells CSAGERTDLYQRGNQPQHF. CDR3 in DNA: TGCAGTGCTGGCGAGCGGACAGACTTATACCAAAGGGGCAATCAGCCCCAGCATTTT.

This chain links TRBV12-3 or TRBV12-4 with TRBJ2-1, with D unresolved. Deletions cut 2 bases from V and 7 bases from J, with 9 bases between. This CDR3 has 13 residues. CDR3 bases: TGTGCCAGCAGTTTAATGTGGGGAAATGAGCAGTTCTTC. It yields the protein CASSLMWGNEQFF.

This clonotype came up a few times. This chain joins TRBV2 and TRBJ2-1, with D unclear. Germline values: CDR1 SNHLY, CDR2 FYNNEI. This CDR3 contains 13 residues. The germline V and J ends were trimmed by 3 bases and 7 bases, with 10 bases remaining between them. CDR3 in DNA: TGTGCCAGCAGTGACTCGATGGGGAATGAGCAGTTCTTC. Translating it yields CASSDSMGNEQFF.

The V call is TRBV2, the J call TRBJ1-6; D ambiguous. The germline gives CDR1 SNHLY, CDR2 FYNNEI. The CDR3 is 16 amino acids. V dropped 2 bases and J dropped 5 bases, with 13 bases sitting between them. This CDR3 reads CASSEIGATNNSPLHF. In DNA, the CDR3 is TGTGCCAGCAGTGAAATAGGAGCTACGAATAATTCACCCCTCCACTTT.

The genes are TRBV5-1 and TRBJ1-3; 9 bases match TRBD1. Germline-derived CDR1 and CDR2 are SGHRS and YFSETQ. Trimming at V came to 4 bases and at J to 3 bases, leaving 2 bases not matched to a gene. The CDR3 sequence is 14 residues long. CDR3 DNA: TGCGCCAGCAGCCCGGGACAGGGTGGAAACACCATATATTTT. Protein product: CASSPGQGGNTIYF.

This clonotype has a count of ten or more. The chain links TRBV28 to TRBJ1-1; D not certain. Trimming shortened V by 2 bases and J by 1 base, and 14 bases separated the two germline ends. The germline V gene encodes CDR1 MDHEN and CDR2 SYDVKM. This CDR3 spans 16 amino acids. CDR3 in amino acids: CASSLLSGSKNTEAFF. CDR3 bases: TGTGCCAGCAGTTTACTTTCCGGGTCCAAGAACACTGAAGCTTTCTTT.

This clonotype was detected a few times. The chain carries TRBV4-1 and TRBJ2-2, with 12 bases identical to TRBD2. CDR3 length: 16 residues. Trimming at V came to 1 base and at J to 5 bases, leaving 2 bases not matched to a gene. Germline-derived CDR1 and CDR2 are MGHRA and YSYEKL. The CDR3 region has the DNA TGCGCCAGCAGCCAAGGACTAGCGGGAGTAACCGGGGAGCTGTTTTTT. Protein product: CASSQGLAGVTGELFF.

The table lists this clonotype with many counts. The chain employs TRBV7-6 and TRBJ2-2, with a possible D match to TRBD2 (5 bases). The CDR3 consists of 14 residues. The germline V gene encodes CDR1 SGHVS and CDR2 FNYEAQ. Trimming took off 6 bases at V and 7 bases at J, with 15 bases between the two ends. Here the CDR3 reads CASSPVSAGGELFF. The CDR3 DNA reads TGTGCCAGCAGTCCGGTATCGGCGGGCGGGGAGCTGTTTTTT.

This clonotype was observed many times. CDR3 nucleotide sequence: TGTGCCAGCAGCCCCAAGGGCGGGAGGTTCGCCTACGAGCAGTACTTC. Translating gives CASSPKGGRFAYEQYF. The rearrangement uses TRBV7-9 and TRBJ2-7; TRBD2 agrees at 8 bases. In germline, CDR1 is SEHNR, CDR2 FQNEAQ (reference sequence). The CDR3 spans 16 residues. V lost 5 bases, J lost 2 bases, and 11 bases stayed unmatched.

CDR3 sequence (DNA): TGTGCCAGCAGCCCCCAGGGGGTGAATTCACCCCTCCACTTT. It specifies CASSPQGVNSPLHF. The J gene is TRBJ1-6, the V gene TRBV5-4; 7 bases fit TRBD1. This CDR3 is 14 amino acids long. Germline V gives CDR1 SGHNT, CDR2 YYREEE (reference sequence). With 4 bases clipped from V and 7 bases from J, the junction kept 5 bases outside the gene matches.

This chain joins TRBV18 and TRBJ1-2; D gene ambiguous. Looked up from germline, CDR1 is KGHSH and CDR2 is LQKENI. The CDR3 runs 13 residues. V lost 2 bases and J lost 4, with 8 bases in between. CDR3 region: CASSPLDGYGYTF. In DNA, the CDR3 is TGTGCCAGCTCACCATTGGACGGCTATGGCTACACCTTC.

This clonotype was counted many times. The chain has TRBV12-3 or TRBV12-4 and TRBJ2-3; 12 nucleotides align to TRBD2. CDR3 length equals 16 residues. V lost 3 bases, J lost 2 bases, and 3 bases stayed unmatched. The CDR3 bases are TGTGCCAGCAGTTTCGGACTAGCGGGATACACAGATACGCAGTATTTT. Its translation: CASSFGLAGYTDTQYF.

The CDR3 loop reads CSARPDRSSTNYGYTF. The CDR3 nucleotides read TGCAGTGCTAGACCAGACAGGTCCTCTACTAACTATGGCTACACCTTC. This chain uses TRBV20-1 with TRBJ1-2, with D possibly matching TRBD1 (6 bases). This CDR3 comprises 16 residues. The V end was cut by 2 bases, the J end by 0 bases, with 16 bases between. Looked up from germline, CDR1 is DFQATT and CDR2 is SNEGSKA (reference sequence).

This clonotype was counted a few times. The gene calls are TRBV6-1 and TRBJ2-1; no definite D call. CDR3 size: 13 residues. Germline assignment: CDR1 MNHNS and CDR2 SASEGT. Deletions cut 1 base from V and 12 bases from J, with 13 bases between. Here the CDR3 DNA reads TGTGCCAGCAGTGAAGATCCAGCTCGCAGGCAGTTCTTC. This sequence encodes CASSEDPARRQFF.

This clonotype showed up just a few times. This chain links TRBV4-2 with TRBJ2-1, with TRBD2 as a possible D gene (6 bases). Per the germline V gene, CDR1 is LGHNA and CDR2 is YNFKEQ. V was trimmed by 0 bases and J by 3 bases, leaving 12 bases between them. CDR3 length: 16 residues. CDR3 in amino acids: CASSQDSRRDYNEQFF. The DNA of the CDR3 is TGTGCCAGCAGCCAAGATAGTAGGAGGGACTACAATGAGCAGTTCTTC.

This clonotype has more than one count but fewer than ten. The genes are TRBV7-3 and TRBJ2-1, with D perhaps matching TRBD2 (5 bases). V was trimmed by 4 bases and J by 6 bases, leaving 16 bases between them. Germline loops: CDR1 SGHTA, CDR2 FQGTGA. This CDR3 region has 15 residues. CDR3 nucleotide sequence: TGTGCCAGCAGCTCCCAGCATCTTGAGGGCAATGAGCAGTTCTTC. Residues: CASSSQHLEGNEQFF.

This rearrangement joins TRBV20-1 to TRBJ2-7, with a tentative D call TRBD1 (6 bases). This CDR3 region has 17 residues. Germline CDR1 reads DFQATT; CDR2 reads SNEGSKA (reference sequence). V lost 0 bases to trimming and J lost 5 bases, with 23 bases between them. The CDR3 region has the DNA TGCAGTGCTAGAGATCTTAGGGACAACAACCCATCCCACGAGCAGTACTTC. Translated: CSARDLRDNNPSHEQYF.

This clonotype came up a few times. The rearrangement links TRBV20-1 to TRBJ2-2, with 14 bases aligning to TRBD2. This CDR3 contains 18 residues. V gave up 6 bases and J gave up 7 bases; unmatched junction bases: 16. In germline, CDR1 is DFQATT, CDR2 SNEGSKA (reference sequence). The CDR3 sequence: CSARGLAGEPGRSGELFF. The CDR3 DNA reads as TGCAGTGCACGGGGACTAGCGGGAGAACCGGGGAGGAGCGGGGAGCTGTTTTTT.

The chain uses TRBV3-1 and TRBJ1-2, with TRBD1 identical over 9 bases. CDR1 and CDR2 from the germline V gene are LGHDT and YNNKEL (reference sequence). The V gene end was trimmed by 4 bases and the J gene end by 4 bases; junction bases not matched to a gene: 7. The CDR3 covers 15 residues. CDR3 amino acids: CASSLTGGPTYGYTF. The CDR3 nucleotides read TGTGCCAGCAGCCTTACAGGGGGCCCTACCTATGGCTACACCTTC.